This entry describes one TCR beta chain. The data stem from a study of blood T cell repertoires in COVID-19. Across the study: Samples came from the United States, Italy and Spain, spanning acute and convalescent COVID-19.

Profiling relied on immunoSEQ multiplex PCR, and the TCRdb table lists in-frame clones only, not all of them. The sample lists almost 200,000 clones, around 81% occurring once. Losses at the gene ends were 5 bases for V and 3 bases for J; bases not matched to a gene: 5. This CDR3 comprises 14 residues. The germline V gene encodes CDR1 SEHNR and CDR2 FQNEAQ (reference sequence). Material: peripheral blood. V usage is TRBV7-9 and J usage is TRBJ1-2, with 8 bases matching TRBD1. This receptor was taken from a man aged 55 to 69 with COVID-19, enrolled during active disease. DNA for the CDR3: TGTGCCAGCAGCCCACCGGGACAGGACTATGGCTACACCTTC. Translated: CASSPPGQDYGYTF.